The T cell receptor (beta chain) described here comes from a study of TIL therapy for anti-PD-1-resistant metastatic lung cancer (dated by TCRdb to about 2021). For the wider study: Among the enrolled patients, the median age was roughly 50 years (range about 35-75), and the median tumor PD-L1 proportion score was roughly 6%. T cell receptor beta sequencing of tumor and peripheral blood served to follow clonotypes across the tumor, the expanded TIL product, and serial blood samples. Most of the cohort had lung adenocarcinoma, a handful of tumors were EGFR-mutant and two were ALK-rearranged, and half of the patients were current or former smokers. A median non-synonymous tumor mutation burden of under 1.9 mutations per megabase was determined across the cohort by whole-exome sequencing.

Worth noting for this clone: No cognate antigen has been identified for it. No base quality values were provided; no much bigger clone lies one nucleotide off.

The CDR3 spans 15 residues, from the cysteine through the phenylalanine. Only the CDR3 DNA stays, 45 bases, in frame from base 1. The germline V gene specifies SGHNT as CDR1 and YENEEA as CDR2. V is pared back by 1 base and J by 1 base, with 10 bases lying between the germline termini. Here is what the overall study found, with its caveats: Generalizability was limited because the cohort was highly selected, with more treatment-naive, never-smoker and oncogene-addicted patients included than is typical. Clonal turnover during TIL culture was high, and many clones enriched in the product were not detected in the baseline tumor, suggesting clonal contraction rather than faithful expansion. The study protocol defined all tumor marker inferences as exploratory. Higher clonality and lower diversity were observed in expanded TIL cultures than in baseline intratumoral T cells (median clonality approximately 6% vs 31%, p < 0.0001).

The time point label corresponds to: pre-treatment sample, taken before nivolumab and TIL therapy. Baseline tumor samples were excised metastases, mostly pleural nodules or supraclavicular lymph nodes, from the same resection used to grow TIL. Tumors were harvested prior to any PD-1/PD-L1 blockade, after which nivolumab was administered to patients, and lymphodepletion, expanded TIL infusion and IL-2 were given to patients who progressed. A phase I trial run at two centers enrolled adults with stage 4 NSCLC between October 2017 and 2020. Samples were obtained from a single-arm, open-label phase I trial in which tumor-infiltrating lymphocyte therapy with nivolumab was evaluated in advanced non-small cell lung cancer. Parts of each resected tumor were snap-frozen in liquid nitrogen and kept at -80 degrees C. Tumor regions of interest were chosen on H&E sections by laser-capture macrodissection, pulverized into roughly 14 mg aliquots, and extracted with Qiagen Allprep kits.

Using bias-controlled multiplex PCR with the immunoSEQ v3 hsTCRB kit, the TCR beta CDR3 regions were amplified from genomic DNA. TCR libraries were sequenced on an Illumina NextSeq 500 to some 1.8 million read pairs for survey level or 5-6 million for deep level. In the authors' own workflow: Clonality was reported by immunoSEQ Analyzer software, which also assigned V, D and J genes and filtered out non-productive sequences. To compare repertoires between infused TIL and blood, productive Simpson clonality was used along with the Morisita overlap index of productive TRB rearrangements. The clones in this table, taken by TCRdb from immuneACCESS, are in-frame only. Not every clone is retained; where verified, under half of the shortfall comes from an unresolved V gene, and the cause of the rest is unknown. D and trimming come from the DNA, and the V and J calls and clone size come from that table. Across this sample there are 45,000 to 50,000 clones, with about two thirds seen only once. Of the sample, 5.5% to 6% is held by the ten largest clones.

The receptor was isolated from a person aged 25 to 80 with non-small cell lung cancer. Here the chain combines TRBV11-3 and TRBJ1-1; the D gene is not confidently resolved. The source material was tumor tissue, sampled at baseline. The nucleotide sequence is given as TGTGCCAGCAGCTTAGGGGGTGTCGCGAACACTGAAGCTTTCTTT. Translation gives CASSLGGVANTEAFF.